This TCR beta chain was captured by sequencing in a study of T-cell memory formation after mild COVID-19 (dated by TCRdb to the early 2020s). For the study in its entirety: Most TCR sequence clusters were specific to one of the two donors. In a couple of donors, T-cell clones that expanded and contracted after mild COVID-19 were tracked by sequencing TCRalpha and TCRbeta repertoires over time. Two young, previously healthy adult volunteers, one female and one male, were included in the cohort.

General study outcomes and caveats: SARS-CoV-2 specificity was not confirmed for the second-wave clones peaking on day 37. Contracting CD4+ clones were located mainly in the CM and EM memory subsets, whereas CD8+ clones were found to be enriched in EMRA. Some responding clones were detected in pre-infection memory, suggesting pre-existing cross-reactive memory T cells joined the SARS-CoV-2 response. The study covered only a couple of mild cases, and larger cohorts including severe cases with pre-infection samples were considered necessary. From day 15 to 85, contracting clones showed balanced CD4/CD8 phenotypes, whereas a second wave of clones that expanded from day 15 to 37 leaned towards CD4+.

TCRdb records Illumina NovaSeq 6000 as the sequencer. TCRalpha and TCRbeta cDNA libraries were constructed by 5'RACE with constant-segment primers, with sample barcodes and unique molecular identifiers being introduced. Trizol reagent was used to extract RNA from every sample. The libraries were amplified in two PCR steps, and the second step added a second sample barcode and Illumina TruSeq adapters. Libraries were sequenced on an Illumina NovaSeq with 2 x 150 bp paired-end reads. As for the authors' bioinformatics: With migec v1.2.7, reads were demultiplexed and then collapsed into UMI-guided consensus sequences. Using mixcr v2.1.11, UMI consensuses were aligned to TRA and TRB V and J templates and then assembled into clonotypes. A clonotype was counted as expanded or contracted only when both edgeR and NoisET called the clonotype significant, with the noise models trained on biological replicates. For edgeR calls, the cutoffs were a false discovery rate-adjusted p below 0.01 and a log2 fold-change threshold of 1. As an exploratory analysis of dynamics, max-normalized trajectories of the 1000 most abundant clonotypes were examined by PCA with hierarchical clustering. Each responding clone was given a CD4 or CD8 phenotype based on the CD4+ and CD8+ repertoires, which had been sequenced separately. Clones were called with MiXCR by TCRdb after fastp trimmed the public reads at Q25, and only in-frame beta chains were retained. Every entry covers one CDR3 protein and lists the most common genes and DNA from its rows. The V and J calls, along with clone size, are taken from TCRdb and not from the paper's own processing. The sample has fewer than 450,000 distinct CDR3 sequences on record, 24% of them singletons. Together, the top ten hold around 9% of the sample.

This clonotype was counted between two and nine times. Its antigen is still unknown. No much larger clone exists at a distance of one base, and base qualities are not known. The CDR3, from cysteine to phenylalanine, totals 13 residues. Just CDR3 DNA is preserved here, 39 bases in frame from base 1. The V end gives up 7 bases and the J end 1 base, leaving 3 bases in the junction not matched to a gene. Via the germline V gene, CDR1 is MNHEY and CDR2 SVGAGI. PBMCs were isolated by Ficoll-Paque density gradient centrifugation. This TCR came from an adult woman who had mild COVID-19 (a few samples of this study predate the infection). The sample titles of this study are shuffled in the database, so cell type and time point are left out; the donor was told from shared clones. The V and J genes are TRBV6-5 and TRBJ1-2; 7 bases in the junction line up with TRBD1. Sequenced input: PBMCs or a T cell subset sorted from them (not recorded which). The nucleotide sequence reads TGTGCCAGCACTAGGGACAGTAACTATGGCTACACCTTC. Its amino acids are CASTRDSNYGYTF.